This T cell receptor (beta chain) was identified during a study of OX40 agonist ivuxolimab in advanced cancers. On this clone: Its antigen remains unknown.

Repertoires were generated with immunoSEQ multiplex PCR, while TCRdb's copy carries only in-frame clones and drops some. The sample comprises tens of thousands of clones, 80% to 85% of which are singletons, and around 25% rests with the top ten. J was trimmed by 1 base and V by 5 bases; bases with no gene match: 13. The germline V gene encodes CDR1 SGHAT and CDR2 FQNNGV. This CDR3 is 17 amino acids long. General study points: Normalized expansion of T-cell clones was also low for some nonresponders. Compared with CD4+, CD8+ T cells on average had more expanded clones.

This TCR came from an adult with an advanced solid tumor such as melanoma, head and neck, liver or kidney cancer. The chain recombines TRBV11-2 with TRBJ2-5, with 7 bases lining up with TRBD2. Material: CD4+ or CD8+ T cells sorted from blood, obtained in a trial of the OX40 agonist ivuxolimab. CDR3 in DNA: TGTGCCAGCAGCCTTAACTCTGGGGGGGAGGGCCAAGAGACCCAGTACTTC. This encodes CASSLNSGGEGQETQYF.